Detailed here is one T cell receptor (beta chain). Its cognate antigen is unknown. Tagging with unique molecular identifiers was applied to individual cDNA molecules. TCRdb re-derived calls from the 5' RACE reads in MiXCR, one entry per CDR3 protein. The sample contains some 62,000 distinct CDR3 sequences, roughly a tenth of which appear only once. This sample was included in a study of early T cells in non-severe SARS-CoV-2 infection. At the level of the study: Sequenced bulk RNA came from whole blood that was unsorted, and chains were unpaired.

The CDR3 loop spans 16 amino acids. Germline CDR1 and CDR2: MGHRA and YSYEKL. Trimming removed 4 bases from V and 2 bases from J, with 17 bases in between. Whole-study results and caveats: VDJdb-based matching was biased toward anti-spike CD8 responses and missed private and CD4 specificities.

The gene calls are TRBV4-1 and TRBJ1-2; maybe TRBD1 (5 bases). Sequenced input: whole blood. The sequence derives from an adult who was a healthcare worker with PCR-confirmed SARS-CoV-2 infection or an uninfected control (not recorded which). CDR3 sequence: CASSPAPQTANYGYTF. As DNA, the CDR3 is TGCGCCAGCAGCCCAGCGCCTCAGACAGCCAACTATGGCTACACCTTC.